A single sample is the source of the 26 T cell receptor beta chains below, sequenced in a study of blood T cell repertoires in COVID-19. Method: immunoSEQ multiplex PCR; TCRdb's copy keeps in-frame clones and lacks some. The sample comprises around 81,000 clones, almost 85% of which are singletons, and about 6.9% rests with the top ten. The sequencing input was peripheral blood. These receptors were collected from a human donor in a cohort sampled during active COVID-19.

The rearrangement uses TRBV6-5 and TRBJ1-3, with D tentatively TRBD1 (6 bases). The CDR3 is made up of 14 amino acids. V was cut by 6 bases and J by 1 base, with 10 bases left in between. The V gene's germline CDR1 is MNHEY and CDR2 SVGAGI. CDR3 sequence (DNA): TGTGCCAGCAGGACGACAGGTTCTGGAAACACCATATATTTT. Translation gives CASRTTGSGNTIYF.

This chain uses TRBV7-2 with TRBJ2-1; 12 bases align to TRBD2. The J segment lost 2 bases and the V segment lost 5 bases, leaving 10 bases of the junction unmatched. The CDR3 has 18 amino acids. Germline loops: CDR1 SGHTA, CDR2 FQGNSA. Written as DNA, the CDR3 is TGTGCCAGCAGCCCCCGCACGCGACTAGCGGGGGCCTACAATGAGCAGTTCTTC. Its protein product is CASSPRTRLAGAYNEQFF. Using reference TRBV7-2 and TRBJ2-1 for the parts outside the CDR3, the full variable domain is GAGVSQSPSNKVTEKGKDVELRCDPISGHTALYWYRQSLGQGLEFLIYFQGNSAPDKSGLPSDRFSAERTGGSVSTLTIQRTQQEDSAVYLCASSPRTRLAGAYNEQFFGPGTRLTVL.

The chain uses TRBV7-9 and TRBJ1-5; D is unclear. The V gene lost 5 bases and the J gene lost 0 bases, with 11 bases spanning the gap. The CDR3 runs 15 residues. Germline values: CDR1 SEHNR, CDR2 FQNEAQ (reference sequence). Here the CDR3 reads CASSPSQYSNQPQHF. In nucleotides, the CDR3 is TGTGCCAGCAGCCCCAGTCAGTATAGCAATCAGCCCCAGCATTTT.

This chain links TRBV5-1 with TRBJ2-3; TRBD1 matches 10 bases. With V trimmed by 6 bases and J by 6 bases, 7 bases remained unmatched. The germline V gene encodes CDR1 SGHRS and CDR2 YFSETQ. The CDR3 spans 14 residues. The CDR3 nucleotides are TGCGCCAGCAAGCCGGGGACAGGGGTGGATACGCAGTATTTT. Translated, it gives CASKPGTGVDTQYF.

V gene TRBV5-1 combines with J gene TRBJ1-2, with TRBD1 as a possible D gene (6 bases). Trimming removed 2 bases at V and 1 base at J, with 12 bases between. The length of the CDR3 is 15 residues. CDR1 and CDR2 from the germline V gene are SGHRS and YFSETQ. The CDR3 spells CASSLEPDSNYGYTF. DNA for the CDR3: TGCGCCAGCAGCTTAGAGCCGGACAGTAACTATGGCTACACCTTC.

The V call is TRBV6-4, the J call TRBJ1-6; no definite D call. Germline V gene lookup returns CDR1 MRHNA and CDR2 SNTAGT. V lost 5 bases and J 7 bases, leaving 6 bases between the germline ends. The CDR3 covers 12 residues. CDR3 sequence: CASSHGNSPLHF. The CDR3 DNA reads as TGTGCCAGCAGTCACGGGAATTCACCCCTCCACTTT.

The chain carries TRBV3-1 (or the pseudogene TRBV3-2) and TRBJ2-7; 8 bases line up with TRBD1. V lost 6 bases to trimming and J lost 2 bases; unmatched junction nucleotides: 6. The CDR3 is made up of 14 amino acids. Per germline, CDR1 LGHDT and CDR2 YNNKEL (reference sequence). The CDR3 loop is CASSSDRGTYEQYF. DNA of the CDR3: TGTGCCAGCAGTAGTGACAGGGGCACCTACGAGCAGTACTTC.

V is TRBV4-1 and J is TRBJ2-3; D ambiguous. This CDR3 has 14 amino acids. The germline V gene has CDR1 MGHRA and CDR2 YSYEKL. Trimming shortened V by 1 base and J by 8 bases, and 13 bases separated the two germline ends. The CDR3 DNA is TGCGCCAGCAGCCAAGGGCCCCTTGGTGGTACGCAGTATTTT. Protein sequence: CASSQGPLGGTQYF.

This chain joins TRBV5-1 and TRBJ2-2, with D perhaps TRBD1 (7 bases). Trimming left V 1 base short and J 3 bases short, with 16 bases between. The CDR3 covers 17 residues. Germline CDR1 SGHRS, CDR2 YFSETQ. CDR3 region: CASSLLGGTDYTGELFF. The CDR3 DNA reads TGCGCCAGCAGCTTGTTAGGGGGGACAGACTACACCGGGGAGCTGTTTTTT.

This chain uses TRBV3-1 (or the pseudogene TRBV3-2) with TRBJ2-7, with TRBD2 matching over 8 bases. Looked up from germline, CDR1 is LGHDT and CDR2 is YNNKEL (reference sequence). The CDR3 extends over 15 amino acids. After removal of 0 bases from V and 3 bases from J, the junction contained 4 bases not matched to a gene. For the CDR3, the DNA is TGTGCCAGCAGCCAAGATGGTCTAGCGGGCTACGAGCAGTACTTC. It encodes CASSQDGLAGYEQYF.

This chain links TRBV5-1 with TRBJ1-2; D is unclear. This CDR3 is built from 14 residues. Germline V gene sequence: CDR1 SGHRS, CDR2 YFSETQ. V lost 0 bases to trimming and J lost 6 bases, with 12 bases between them. This chain's CDR3 is CASSLAQGRDGYTF. Written as DNA, the CDR3 is TGCGCCAGCAGCTTGGCCCAAGGGAGAGATGGCTACACCTTC.

J is TRBJ1-3 and V is TRBV18, with a possible D match to TRBD1 (5 bases). CDR3 length: 17 residues. CDR1 is KGHSH, CDR2 LQKENI, per germline. The ends were cut back, 4 bases at V and 2 bases at J, with 18 bases in the middle. CDR3 DNA: TGTGCCAGCTCACGGGGCGCCACAGGCCTCACTGGAAACACCATATATTTT. The encoded protein is CASSRGATGLTGNTIYF.

This CDR3 reads CASSLGAGSSYNEQFF. The CDR3, as DNA: TGTGCCAGCAGCTTAGGCGCGGGTAGCTCCTACAATGAGCAGTTCTTC. The genes are TRBV11-2 and TRBJ2-1; D is possibly TRBD2 (5 bases). In germline, CDR1 is SGHAT, CDR2 FQNNGV. CDR3 size: 16 residues. The V end lost 1 base, the J end lost 0 bases, and 10 bases lay between the germline ends.

The V and J genes are TRBV3-1 (or the pseudogene TRBV3-2) and TRBJ1-1; no definite D call. Trimming left V 2 bases short and J 1 base short, with 8 bases between. This CDR3 has 14 amino acids. The germline V gene has CDR1 LGHDT and CDR2 YNNKEL (reference sequence). The CDR3 loop is CASSQTGENTEAFF. CDR3 coding DNA: TGTGCCAGCAGCCAAACCGGGGAGAACACTGAAGCTTTCTTT.

The chain has TRBV19 and TRBJ2-4; 9 positions match TRBD1. The germline gives CDR1 LNHDA, CDR2 SQIVND (reference sequence). The V gene end was trimmed by 1 base and the J gene end by 0 bases; junction bases not matched to a gene: 10. The CDR3 covers 19 residues. The CDR3 protein is CASSIVPGQGGLAKNIQYF. In DNA form, the CDR3 reads TGTGCCAGTAGTATAGTTCCGGGACAGGGAGGGTTAGCCAAAAACATTCAGTACTTC.

In regard to this clone: The sample contains more than one DNA sequence encoding this CDR3. The rearrangement links TRBV3-1 (or the pseudogene TRBV3-2) to TRBJ2-7; the match to TRBD2 covers 9 bases. Germline V gene data show CDR1 as LGHDT and CDR2 as YNNKEL (reference sequence). With 1 base clipped from V and 5 bases from J, the junction kept 3 bases outside the gene matches. This CDR3 has 14 amino acids. Here the CDR3 reads CASSQGRGGNEQYF. CDR3 DNA: TGTGCCAGCAGCCAAGGGCGGGGGGGGAACGAGCAGTACTTC.

This sequence joins TRBV14 and TRBJ1-5, with D possibly being TRBD1 (6 bases). This CDR3 has 14 amino acids. Per germline, CDR1 SGHDN and CDR2 FVKESK. V dropped 3 bases and J dropped 4 bases, with 10 bases sitting between them. The CDR3 DNA sequence: TGTGCCAGCAGCCACAGGGGAAATAATCAGCCCCAGCATTTT. Protein product: CASSHRGNNQPQHF.

The chain has TRBV19 and TRBJ2-5; 7 positions match TRBD2. The trim removed 0 bases at V and 7 bases at J, leaving 2 bases unmatched. Germline CDR1 reads LNHDA; CDR2 reads SQIVND (reference sequence). This CDR3 is built from 13 residues. This chain's CDR3 is CASSIDGGGTQYF. The DNA of the CDR3 is TGTGCCAGTAGTATAGATGGGGGGGGGACCCAGTACTTC.

This rearrangement joins TRBV5-4 to TRBJ2-3, with TRBD2 matching 11 bases. This CDR3 comprises 12 residues. With 4 bases clipped from V and 15 bases from J, the junction kept 7 bases outside the gene matches. CDR1 SGHNT and CDR2 YYREEE come from the germline V gene (reference sequence). The DNA for the CDR3 is TGTGCCAGCAGCGACGGACTAGCGGGCACCTATTTT. This gives the protein CASSDGLAGTYF.

V and J are TRBV18 and TRBJ2-7, with D uncertain. With 3 bases removed from V and 8 bases from J, the gap between germline ends came to 14 bases. The CDR3 has 13 residues. Germline V gene data show CDR1 as KGHSH and CDR2 as LQKENI. The CDR3 nucleotides are TGTGCCAGCTCACCCGACTCATCTTCTCAGCAGTACTTC. Amino acid sequence: CASSPDSSSQQYF.

J is TRBJ2-1 and V is TRBV21-1; the table assigns TRBD1, which was not confirmed against the DNA. TRBV21-1 is a pseudogene segment. The CDR3 contains 16 residues. The CDR3 DNA is TGTGCCAGCAGCAAAGTTACGGACAGGGGGCGCGGTGAGCAGTTCTTC. This encodes CASSKVTDRGRGEQFF.

This chain uses TRBV7-8 with TRBJ1-6, with a possible D match to TRBD1 (5 bases). Trimming took 7 bases from V and 9 from J, leaving 13 bases between them. The CDR3 is made up of 13 amino acids. The germline gives CDR1 SGHVS, CDR2 FQNEAQ. The CDR3 sequence is CASTPQGRSPLHF. The CDR3 nucleotides are TGTGCCAGCACACCCCAGGGCCGTTCACCCCTCCACTTT.

This chain links TRBV2 with TRBJ1-5; D ambiguous. The CDR3 covers 13 residues. Germline lookup yields CDR1 SNHLY and CDR2 FYNNEI. The V end was cut by 8 bases, the J end by 8 bases, with 16 bases between. CDR3 in DNA: TGTGCCAGCTCCCGTGCCTGGGAGGAGCCCCAGCATTTT. It specifies CASSRAWEEPQHF.

This sequence joins TRBV6-1 and TRBJ2-7; D is undetermined. The length of the CDR3 is 14 residues. With 1 base removed from V and 0 bases from J, the gap between germline ends came to 7 bases. Germline lookup yields CDR1 MNHNS and CDR2 SASEGT. CDR3 amino acids: CASSEVAHSYEQYF. The CDR3 DNA follows: TGTGCCAGCAGTGAAGTAGCCCACTCCTACGAGCAGTACTTC.

The gene calls are TRBV6-5 and TRBJ2-7, with TRBD1 matching over 7 bases. CDR3 length equals 14 residues. Looked up from germline, CDR1 is MNHEY and CDR2 is SVGAGI. V was clipped by 4 bases and J by 3 bases; unmatched bases: 6. The CDR3 sequence is CASSSSTGNYEQYF. As DNA, the CDR3 is TGTGCCAGCAGTTCATCGACAGGGAACTACGAGCAGTACTTC.

The rearrangement uses TRBV12-3 or TRBV12-4 and TRBJ2-5; 7 nucleotides line up with TRBD2. The CDR3 covers 13 residues. V trimming: 8 bases; J trimming: 4 bases; junction bases outside the gene matches: 7. The CDR3 DNA reads TGTGCCAGCCGGGACTACGGAATAGAGACCCAGTACTTC. Residues: CASRDYGIETQYF.